This T cell receptor (beta chain) stems from a study of blood T cell repertoires in COVID-19. About the research overall: Samples taken during acute and convalescent COVID-19 were collected in the United States, Italy and Spain. The analysed material was cDNA or gDNA that came from T cells, B-cell-depleted T cells, or PBMCs.

Participant ages covered roughly 18 to 89 years across 24 US areas. The germline gives CDR1 LNHNV, CDR2 YYDKDF (reference sequence). V shed 3 bases and J 1 base; nucleotides not matched to a gene: 4. This CDR3 spans 15 amino acids. As originally analysed: Nucleated cell number was recorded as an estimate derived from reference gene primer amplification. The protocol was immunoSEQ multiplex PCR, while the TCRdb copy is restricted to in-frame clones and leaves out a portion. That table gives V, J and clone size, and the DNA gave D and trimming. Of 300,000 or so clones in the sample, 80% to 90% were seen once.

Material: PBMCs or T cells enriched from blood (not recorded which). The chain combines TRBV15 with TRBJ2-7, with 9 positions matching TRBD2. This TCR was sampled from a woman aged 40 to 49 with acute COVID-19. The CDR3 DNA reads TGTGCCACCAGCAGGGTGACTAGCGGATCCTACGAGCAGTACTTC. Amino acid sequence: CATSRVTSGSYEQYF. Looking up the rest from reference TRBV15 and TRBJ2-7 gives the full variable domain: DAMVIQNPRYQVTQFGKPVTLSCSQTLNHNVMYWYQQKSSQAPKLLFHYYDKDFNNEADTPDNFQSRRPNTSFCFLDIRSPGLGDTAMYLCATSRVTSGSYEQYFGPGTRLTVT.